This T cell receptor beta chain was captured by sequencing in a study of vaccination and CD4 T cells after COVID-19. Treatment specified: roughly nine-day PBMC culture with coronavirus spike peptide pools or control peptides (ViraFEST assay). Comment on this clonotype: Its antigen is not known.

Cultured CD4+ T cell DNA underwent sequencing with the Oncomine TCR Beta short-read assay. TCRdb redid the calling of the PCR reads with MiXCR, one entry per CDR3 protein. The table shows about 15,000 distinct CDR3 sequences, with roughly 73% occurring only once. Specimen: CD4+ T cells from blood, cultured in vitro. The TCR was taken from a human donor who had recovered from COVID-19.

The CDR3 loop is CASSSHPETQYF. The CDR3 region has the DNA TGTGCCAGCAGCTCCCACCCCGAGACCCAGTACTTC. The chain combines TRBV7-9 with TRBJ2-5; D remains unclear. CDR3 length: 12 amino acids. Trimming removed 4 bases from V and 5 bases from J, with 8 bases in between. CDR1 SEHNR and CDR2 FQNEAQ come from the germline V gene (reference sequence).